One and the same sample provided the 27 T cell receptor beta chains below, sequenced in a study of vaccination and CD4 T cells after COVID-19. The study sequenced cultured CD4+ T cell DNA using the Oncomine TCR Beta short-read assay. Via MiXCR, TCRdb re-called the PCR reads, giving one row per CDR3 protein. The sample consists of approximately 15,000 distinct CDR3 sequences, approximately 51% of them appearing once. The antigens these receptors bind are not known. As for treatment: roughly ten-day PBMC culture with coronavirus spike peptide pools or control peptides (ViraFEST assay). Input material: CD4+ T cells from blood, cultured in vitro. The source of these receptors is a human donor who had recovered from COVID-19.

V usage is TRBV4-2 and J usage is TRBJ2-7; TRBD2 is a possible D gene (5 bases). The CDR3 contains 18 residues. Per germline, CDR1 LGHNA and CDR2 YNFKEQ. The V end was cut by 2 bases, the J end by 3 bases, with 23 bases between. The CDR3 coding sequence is TGTGCCAGCAGCCAAAAGTCCGGCGGTTCGAGCGGCGTCTACGAGCAGTACTTC. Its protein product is CASSQKSGGSSGVYEQYF.

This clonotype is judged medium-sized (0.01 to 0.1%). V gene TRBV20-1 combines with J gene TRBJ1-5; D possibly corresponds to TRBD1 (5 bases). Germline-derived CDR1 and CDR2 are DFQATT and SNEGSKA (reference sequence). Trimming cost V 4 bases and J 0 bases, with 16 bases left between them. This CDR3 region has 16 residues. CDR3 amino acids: CSANKDSGNSNQPQHF. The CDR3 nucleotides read TGCAGTGCTAACAAAGACAGTGGAAATAGCAATCAGCCCCAGCATTTT.

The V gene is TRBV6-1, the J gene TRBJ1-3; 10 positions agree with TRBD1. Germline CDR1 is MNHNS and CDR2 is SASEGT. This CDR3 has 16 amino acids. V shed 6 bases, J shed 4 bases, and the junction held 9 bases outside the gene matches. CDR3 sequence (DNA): TGTGCCAGCAGCCGGGACAGGGGAATGTGGGGAAACACCATATATTTT. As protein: CASSRDRGMWGNTIYF.

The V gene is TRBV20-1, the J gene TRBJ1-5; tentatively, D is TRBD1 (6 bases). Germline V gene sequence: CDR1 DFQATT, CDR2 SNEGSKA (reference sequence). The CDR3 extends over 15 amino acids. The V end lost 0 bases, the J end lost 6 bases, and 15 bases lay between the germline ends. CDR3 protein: CSAREGGGEGQPQHF. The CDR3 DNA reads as TGCAGTGCTAGAGAGGGGGGGGGCGAGGGTCAGCCCCAGCATTTT.

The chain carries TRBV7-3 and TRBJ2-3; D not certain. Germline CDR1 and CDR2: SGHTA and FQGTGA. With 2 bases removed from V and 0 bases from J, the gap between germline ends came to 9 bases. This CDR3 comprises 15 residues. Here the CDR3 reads CASSLLAQSTDTQYF. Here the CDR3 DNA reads TGTGCCAGCAGCTTATTGGCGCAGAGCACAGATACGCAGTATTTT.

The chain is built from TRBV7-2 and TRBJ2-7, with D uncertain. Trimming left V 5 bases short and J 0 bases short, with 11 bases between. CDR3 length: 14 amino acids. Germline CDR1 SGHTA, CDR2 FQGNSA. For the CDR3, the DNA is TGTGCCAGCAGCCATCGAACCCGCTCCTACGAGCAGTACTTC. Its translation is CASSHRTRSYEQYF. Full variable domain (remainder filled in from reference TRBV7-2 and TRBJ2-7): GAGVSQSPSNKVTEKGKDVELRCDPISGHTALYWYRQSLGQGLEFLIYFQGNSAPDKSGLPSDRFSAERTGGSVSTLTIQRTQQEDSAVYLCASSHRTRSYEQYFGPGTRLTVT.

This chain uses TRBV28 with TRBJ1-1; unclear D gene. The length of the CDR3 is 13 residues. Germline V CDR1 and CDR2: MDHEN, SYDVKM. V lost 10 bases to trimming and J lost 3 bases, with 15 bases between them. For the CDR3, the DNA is TGTGCCACCCTGGGTGATGGGTACACTGAAGCTTTCTTT. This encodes CATLGDGYTEAFF.

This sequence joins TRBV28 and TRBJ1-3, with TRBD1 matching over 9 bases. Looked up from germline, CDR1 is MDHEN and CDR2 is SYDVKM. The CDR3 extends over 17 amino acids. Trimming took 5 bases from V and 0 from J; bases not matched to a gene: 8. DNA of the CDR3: TGTGCCAGCAGTAGACCGGGACAGGGACACTCTGGAAACACCATATATTTT. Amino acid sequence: CASSRPGQGHSGNTIYF.

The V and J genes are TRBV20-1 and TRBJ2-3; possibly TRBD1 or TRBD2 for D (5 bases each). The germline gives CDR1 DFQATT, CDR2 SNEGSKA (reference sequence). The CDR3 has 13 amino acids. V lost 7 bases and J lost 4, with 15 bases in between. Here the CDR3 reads CSGDRSYSDTQYF. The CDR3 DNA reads TGCAGTGGGGACCGGAGCTATTCAGATACGCAGTATTTT.

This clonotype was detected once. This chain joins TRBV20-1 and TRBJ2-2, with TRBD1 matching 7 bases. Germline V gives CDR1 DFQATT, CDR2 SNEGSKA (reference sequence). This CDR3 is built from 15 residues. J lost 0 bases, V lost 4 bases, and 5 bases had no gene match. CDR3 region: CSATGTASNTGELFF. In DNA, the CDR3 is TGCAGTGCTACGGGGACAGCTTCGAACACCGGGGAGCTGTTTTTT.

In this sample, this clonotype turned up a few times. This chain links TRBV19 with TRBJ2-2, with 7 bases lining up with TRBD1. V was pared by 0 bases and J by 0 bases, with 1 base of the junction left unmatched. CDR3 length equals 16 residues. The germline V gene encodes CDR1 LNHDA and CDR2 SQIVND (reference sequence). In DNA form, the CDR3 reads TGTGCCAGTAGTATAGAAGGGGGCGCGAACACCGGGGAGCTGTTTTTT. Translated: CASSIEGGANTGELFF.

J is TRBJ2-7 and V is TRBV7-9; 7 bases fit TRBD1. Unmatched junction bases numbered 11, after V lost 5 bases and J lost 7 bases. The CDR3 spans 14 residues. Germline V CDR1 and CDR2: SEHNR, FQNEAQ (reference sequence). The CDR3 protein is CASSTRQGAREQYF. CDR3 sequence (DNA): TGTGCCAGCAGCACCCGACAGGGAGCGAGGGAGCAGTACTTC.

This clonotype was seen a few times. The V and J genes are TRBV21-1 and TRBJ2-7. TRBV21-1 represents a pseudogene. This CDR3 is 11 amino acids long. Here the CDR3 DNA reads TGTGCCAGCAGCAAAGGGTACGAGCAGTACTTC. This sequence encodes CASSKGYEQYF.

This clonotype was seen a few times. The CDR3 loop is CASRYYGTSGSVGELFF. In DNA, the CDR3 is TGTGCCAGTAGATATTATGGGACTAGCGGGAGCGTCGGGGAGCTGTTTTTT. The chain links TRBV19 to TRBJ2-2; 14 nucleotides agree with TRBD2. Looked up from germline, CDR1 is LNHDA and CDR2 is SQIVND (reference sequence). The length of the CDR3 is 17 residues. V lost 6 bases, J lost 7 bases, and 10 bases stayed unmatched.

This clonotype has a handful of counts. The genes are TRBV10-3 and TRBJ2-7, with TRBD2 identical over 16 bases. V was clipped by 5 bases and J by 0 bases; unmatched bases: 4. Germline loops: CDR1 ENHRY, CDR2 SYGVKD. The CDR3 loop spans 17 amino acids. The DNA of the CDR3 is TGTGCCATCAGTCCCGGGACTAGCGGGAGGGCCTCCTACGAGCAGTACTTC. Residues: CAISPGTSGRASYEQYF.

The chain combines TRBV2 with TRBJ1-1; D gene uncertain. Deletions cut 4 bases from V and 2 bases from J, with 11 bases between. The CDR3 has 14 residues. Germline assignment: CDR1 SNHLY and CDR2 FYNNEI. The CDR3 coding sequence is TGTGCCAGCAGTGTGGGCGGGAGCAACACTGAAGCTTTCTTT. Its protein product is CASSVGGSNTEAFF. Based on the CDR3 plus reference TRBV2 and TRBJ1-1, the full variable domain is EPEVTQTPSHQVTQMGQEVILRCVPISNHLYFYWYRQILGQKVEFLVSFYNNEISEKSEIFDDQFSVERPDGSNFTLKIRSTKLEDSAMYFCASSVGGSNTEAFFGQGTRLTVV.

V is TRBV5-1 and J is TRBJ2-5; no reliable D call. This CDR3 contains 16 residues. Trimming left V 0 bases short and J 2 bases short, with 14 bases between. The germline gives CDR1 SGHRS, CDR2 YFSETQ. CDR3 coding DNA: TGCGCCAGCAGCTTGGATCGAGGTGACATACAAGAGACCCAGTACTTC. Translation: CASSLDRGDIQETQYF.

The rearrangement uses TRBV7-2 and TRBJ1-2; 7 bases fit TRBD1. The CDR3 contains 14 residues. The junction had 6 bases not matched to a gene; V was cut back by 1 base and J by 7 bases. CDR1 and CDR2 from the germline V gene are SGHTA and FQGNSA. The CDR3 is CASSLVGGSGGYTF. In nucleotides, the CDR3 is TGTGCCAGCAGCTTAGTAGGGGGCAGTGGTGGCTACACCTTC.

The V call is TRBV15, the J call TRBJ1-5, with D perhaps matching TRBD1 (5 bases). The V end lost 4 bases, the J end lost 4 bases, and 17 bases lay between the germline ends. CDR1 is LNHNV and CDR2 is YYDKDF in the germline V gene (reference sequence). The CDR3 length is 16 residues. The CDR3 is CATSTQPGRTNQPQHF. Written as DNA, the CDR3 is TGTGCCACCAGCACACAACCGGGACGTACGAATCAGCCCCAGCATTTT.

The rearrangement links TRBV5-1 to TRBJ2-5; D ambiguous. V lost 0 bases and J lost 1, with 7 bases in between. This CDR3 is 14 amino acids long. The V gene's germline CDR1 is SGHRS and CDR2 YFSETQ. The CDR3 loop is CASSLARIQETQYF. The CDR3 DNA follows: TGCGCCAGCAGCTTGGCCCGGATCCAAGAGACCCAGTACTTC.

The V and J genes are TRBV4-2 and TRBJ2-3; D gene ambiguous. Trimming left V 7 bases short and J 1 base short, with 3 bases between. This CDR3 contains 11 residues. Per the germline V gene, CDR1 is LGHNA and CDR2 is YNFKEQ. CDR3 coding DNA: TGTGCCAGCAAGGGCACAGATACGCAGTATTTT. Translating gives CASKGTDTQYF.

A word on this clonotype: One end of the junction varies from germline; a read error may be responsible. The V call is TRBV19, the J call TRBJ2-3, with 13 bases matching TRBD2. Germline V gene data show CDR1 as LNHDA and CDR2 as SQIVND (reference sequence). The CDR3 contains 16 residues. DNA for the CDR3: TGTGCCAGTAGTCTAGAGGGACTAGCGGGGACAGATACGCAGTATTTT. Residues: CASSLEGLAGTDTQYF.

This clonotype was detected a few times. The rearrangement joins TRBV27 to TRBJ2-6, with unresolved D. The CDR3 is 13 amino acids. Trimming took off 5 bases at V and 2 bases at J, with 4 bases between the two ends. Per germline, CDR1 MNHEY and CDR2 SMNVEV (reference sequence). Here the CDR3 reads CASSPPGANVLTF. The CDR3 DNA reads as TGTGCCAGCAGTCCCCCTGGGGCCAACGTCCTGACTTTC.

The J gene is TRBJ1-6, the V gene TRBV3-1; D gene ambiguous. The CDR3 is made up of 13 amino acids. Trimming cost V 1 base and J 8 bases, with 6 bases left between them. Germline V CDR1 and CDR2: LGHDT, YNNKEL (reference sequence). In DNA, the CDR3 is TGTGCCAGCAGCCAAGGGCAGGATTCACCCCTCCACTTT. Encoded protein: CASSQGQDSPLHF.

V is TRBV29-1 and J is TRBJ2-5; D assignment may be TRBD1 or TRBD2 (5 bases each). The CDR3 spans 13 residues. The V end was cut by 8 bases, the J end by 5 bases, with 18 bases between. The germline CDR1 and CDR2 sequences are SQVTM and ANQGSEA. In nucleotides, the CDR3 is TGCAGCACGGCCGGGGCCAGGGTGGAGACCCAGTACTTC. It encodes CSTAGARVETQYF.

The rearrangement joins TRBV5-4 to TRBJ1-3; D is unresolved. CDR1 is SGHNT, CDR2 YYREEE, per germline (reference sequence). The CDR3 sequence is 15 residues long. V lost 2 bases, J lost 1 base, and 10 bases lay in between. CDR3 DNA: TGTGCCAGCAGCTTAGGGAGGGAGTCTGGAAACACCATATATTTT. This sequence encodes CASSLGRESGNTIYF.

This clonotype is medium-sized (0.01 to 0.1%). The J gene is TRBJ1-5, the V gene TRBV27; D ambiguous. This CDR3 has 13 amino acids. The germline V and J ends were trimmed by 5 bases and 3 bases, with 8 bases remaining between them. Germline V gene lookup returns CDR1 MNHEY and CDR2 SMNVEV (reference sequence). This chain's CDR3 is CASSEVPNQPQHF. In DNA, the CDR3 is TGTGCCAGCAGTGAGGTCCCCAATCAGCCCCAGCATTTT.